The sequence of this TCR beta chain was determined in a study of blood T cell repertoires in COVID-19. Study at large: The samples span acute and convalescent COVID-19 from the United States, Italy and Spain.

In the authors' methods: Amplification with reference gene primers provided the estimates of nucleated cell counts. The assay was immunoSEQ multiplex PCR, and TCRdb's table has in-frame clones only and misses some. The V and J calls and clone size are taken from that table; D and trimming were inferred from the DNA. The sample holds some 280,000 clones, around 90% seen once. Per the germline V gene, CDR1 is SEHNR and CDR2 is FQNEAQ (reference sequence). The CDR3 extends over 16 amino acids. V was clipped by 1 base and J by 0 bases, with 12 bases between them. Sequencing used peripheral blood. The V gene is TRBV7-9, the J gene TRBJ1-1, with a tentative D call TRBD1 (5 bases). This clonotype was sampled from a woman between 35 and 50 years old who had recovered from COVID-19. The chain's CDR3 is CASSLGGDGMNTEAFF. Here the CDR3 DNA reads TGTGCCAGCAGCTTAGGGGGGGACGGAATGAACACTGAAGCTTTCTTT.